Included here is one TCR beta chain sequence, with context. Its antigen is unknown. No base-level quality is on record; no much larger clone is a single base apart. The record originates from a study of beta chain features in type 1 diabetes (dated 2018 in TCRdb). For the wider study: Mean age, gender distribution, total cell number and subset yield were not different between patients and healthy donors. A total of roughly 100,000,000 sorted cells were examined across all samples, and the number of cells per subset was strongly correlated with RNA yield. The study compared TCRB repertoires of sorted circulating CD4+ T cell subsets between recently diagnosed type 1 diabetes patients and matched healthy donors. Whereas all 28 donors provided naive and central memory subsets, regulatory and stem cell-like memory subsets were isolated from just 8 patients and about 8 healthy donors.

What the work shows at the level of the full study, not this receptor alone: Naive, central memory and regulatory TCRB repertoires appeared more similar among patients than among healthy donors. A moderate but significant shortening of TCRB CDR3 length was observed in type 1 diabetes patients in all four CD4+ subsets. Because the HLA sub-analyses included only small numbers of individuals, any influence of HLA type on TCRB rearrangement was left unresolved. Patients with type 1 diabetes made fewer insertions and deleted more nucleotides at VDJ recombination sites, implying thymic rearrangement abnormalities. PCR may preferentially amplify shorter templates, but because patient and control samples were amplified and corrected together, any resulting skew would affect both groups equally. Because cDNA was sequenced instead of genomic DNA, highly expressing activated cells could be over-represented, though the groups showed no difference in activation or CD3 levels.

The High Capacity cDNA Reverse Transcription Kit was used to reverse transcribe all of the isolated RNA, meaning that expressed TCRB transcripts were what got sequenced. Naive, central memory and regulatory T cell samples underwent deep immunoSEQ sequencing, averaging roughly 3.3 million total reads per sample. Sorted cells were lysed in RLT buffer, and RNA was extracted using DNase-treated RNeasy Micro or Mini kits according to cell number. To prevent cross-contamination, every cell subset was processed on its own, while patient and healthy donor samples were processed together. TCRB sequences were amplified from cDNA with the immunoSEQ multiplex PCR, producing 87-bp fragments spanning the CDR3 region. The amplicons were sequenced using the Illumina HiSeq platform. The study's processing was this. PCR bias was corrected computationally using synthetic template baselines, and reads within Hamming distance 2 were collapsed, with unmergeable singletons discarded. By aligning reads against IMGT, V, D and J genes, CDR3 length, and insertions or deletions at six rearrangement sites were assigned. Within each subset, clonotype counts were normalized to the number of sorted cells before true diversity and Gini coefficients were calculated with the tcR R package. The overlap coefficient, calculated on TCRB nucleotide sequences, was used to measure repertoire sharing. As a proxy for the pre-selection repertoire, out-of-frame TCRB sequences from naive cells were analyzed. TCRdb obtained this table from immuneACCESS and retained in-frame rearrangements with V and J assigned. These tables miss some clones; where compared with another copy, unresolved V genes account for less than half of the shortfall, and the remainder is unexplained. The V and J calls and clone size were taken over from that table, and D and trimming were inferred from the DNA. Across this sample there are 240,000 or so clones, with 68% seen only once. Of the sample, 0.053% is held by the ten largest clones.

A single peripheral blood draw of approximately 110 mL on average was collected from each donor into heparinised tubes. A BD FACSAria II was used to sort naive, central memory, regulatory and stem cell-like memory CD4+ T cells with a panel that included CD45RO, CCR7, CD25, CD127, CD95 and CD27. A purity above 98% was achieved for all sorted populations. Right away, PBMCs were isolated by Lymphoprep density gradient centrifugation and were stained directly, with no culture step. Samples were stained and sorted in pairs, with one healthy donor and one patient per experiment, so that batch effects were minimized. From the germline V gene (reference sequence), CDR1 is LNHNV and CDR2 is YYDKDF. V gives up 0 bases and J gives up 5 bases, and the segment between their germline ends measures 7 bases. The CDR3 measures 13 amino acids from cysteine to phenylalanine. The read is trimmed to its CDR3 DNA, 39 bases read in frame from base 1.

This receptor was obtained from a man between 25 and 39 years old in good health. The sequence is built from TRBV15 and TRBJ1-1; confidence is insufficient to name the D gene. The sequencing input was naive CD4+ T cells from blood. According to the study, the label for this sample's cell subset or site signals: true naive CD4+ T cells. DNA sequence: TGTGCCACCAGCAGAGAGCAGGAAACTGAAGCTTTCTTT. Its translation reads: CATSREQETEAFF. The full variable domain, completed from the reference TRBV15 and TRBJ1-1 proteins outside the CDR3, reads DAMVIQNPRYQVTQFGKPVTLSCSQTLNHNVMYWYQQKSSQAPKLLFHYYDKDFNNEADTPDNFQSRRPNTSFCFLDIRSPGLGDTAMYLCATSREQETEAFFGQGTRLTVV.